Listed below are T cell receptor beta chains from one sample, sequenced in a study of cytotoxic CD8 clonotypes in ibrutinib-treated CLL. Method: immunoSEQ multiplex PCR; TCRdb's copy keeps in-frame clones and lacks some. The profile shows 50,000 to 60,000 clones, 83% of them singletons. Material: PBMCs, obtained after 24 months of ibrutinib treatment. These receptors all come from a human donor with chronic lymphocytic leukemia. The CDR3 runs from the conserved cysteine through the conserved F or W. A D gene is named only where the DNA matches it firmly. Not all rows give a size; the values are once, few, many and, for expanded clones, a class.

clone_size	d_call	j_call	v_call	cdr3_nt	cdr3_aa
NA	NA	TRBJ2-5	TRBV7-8	TGTGCCAGCAGCTTATCGGGGGAGACCCAGTACTTC	CASSLSGETQYF
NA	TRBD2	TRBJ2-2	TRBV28	TGTGCCAGCAGTACGGTAGCGGGAACCTACACCGGGGAGCTGTTTTTT	CASSTVAGTYTGELFF
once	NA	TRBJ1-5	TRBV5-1	TGCGCCAGCAGCTTGGGAGGGGCTGACGGGCAGCCCCAGCATTTT	CASSLGGADGQPQHF
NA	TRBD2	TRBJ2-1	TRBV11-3	TGTGCCAGCAGCCAAGAAGCGGGAGCCTACAATGAGCAGTTCTTC	CASSQEAGAYNEQFF
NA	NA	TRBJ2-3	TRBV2	TGTGCCAGCAGTGAATGGACAGATACGCAGTATTTT	CASSEWTDTQYF
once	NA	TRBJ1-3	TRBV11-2	TGTGCCAGCAGCCCCAACAGTGGAAACACCATATATTTT	CASSPNSGNTIYF
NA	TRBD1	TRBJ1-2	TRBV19	TGTGCCAGTAGTTATACAGGGGATTCTGGCTACACCTTC	CASSYTGDSGYTF
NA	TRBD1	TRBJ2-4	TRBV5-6	TGTGCCAGCAGCTTGACACAGGGGGGAGCCAAAAACATTCAGTACTTC	CASSLTQGGAKNIQYF
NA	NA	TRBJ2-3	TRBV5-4	TGTGCCAGCAGCGCGGTAACCACAGATACGCAGTATTTT	CASSAVTTDTQYF
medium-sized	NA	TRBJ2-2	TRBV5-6	TGTGCCAGCAGCTTATGGCGACGGAGCATGAACACCGGGGAGCTGTTTTTT	CASSLWRRSMNTGELFF
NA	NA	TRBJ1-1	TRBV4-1	TGCGCCAGCAGCCAAGTGGCCGTCTTTTATAACACTGAAGCTTTCTTT	CASSQVAVFYNTEAFF
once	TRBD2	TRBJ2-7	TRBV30	TGTGCCAGTAAACTAGCGGGAGGGTCCTACGAGCAGTACTTC	CASKLAGGSYEQYF
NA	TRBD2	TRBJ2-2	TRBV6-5	TGTGCCAGCAGTGGACTAGCGGGAGTAACCGGGGAGCTGTTTTTT	CASSGLAGVTGELFF
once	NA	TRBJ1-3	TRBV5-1	TGCGCCAGCAGCAGCGACGCTAGCTCTGGAAACACCATATATTTT	CASSSDASSGNTIYF
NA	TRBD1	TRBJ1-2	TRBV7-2	TGTGCCAGCAGCTCGGGACAGGGAACTAACTATGGCTACACCTTC	CASSSGQGTNYGYTF
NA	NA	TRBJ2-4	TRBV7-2	TGTGCCAGCAGCTCCGCTTTAGCCAAAAACATTCAGTACTTC	CASSSALAKNIQYF
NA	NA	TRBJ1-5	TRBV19	TGTGCCAGTCAGGGGTGGGAAAGCAATCAGCCCCAGCATTTT	CASQGWESNQPQHF
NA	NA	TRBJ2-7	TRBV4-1	TGCGCCAGCAGCCAAGATCGAGGAGGAAGCTCCTACGAGCAGTACTTC	CASSQDRGGSSYEQYF
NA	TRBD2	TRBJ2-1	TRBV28	TGTGCCAGCAGCCGGACTAGCGGATACAATGAGCAGTTCTTC	CASSRTSGYNEQFF
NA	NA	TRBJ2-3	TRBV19	TGTGCCAGTAGTGCAAGAATTAGCACAGATACGCAGTATTTT	CASSARISTDTQYF
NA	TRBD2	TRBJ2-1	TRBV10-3	TGTGCCATCGGGTTGCGGGAGGGGAATGAGCAGTTCTTC	CAIGLREGNEQFF